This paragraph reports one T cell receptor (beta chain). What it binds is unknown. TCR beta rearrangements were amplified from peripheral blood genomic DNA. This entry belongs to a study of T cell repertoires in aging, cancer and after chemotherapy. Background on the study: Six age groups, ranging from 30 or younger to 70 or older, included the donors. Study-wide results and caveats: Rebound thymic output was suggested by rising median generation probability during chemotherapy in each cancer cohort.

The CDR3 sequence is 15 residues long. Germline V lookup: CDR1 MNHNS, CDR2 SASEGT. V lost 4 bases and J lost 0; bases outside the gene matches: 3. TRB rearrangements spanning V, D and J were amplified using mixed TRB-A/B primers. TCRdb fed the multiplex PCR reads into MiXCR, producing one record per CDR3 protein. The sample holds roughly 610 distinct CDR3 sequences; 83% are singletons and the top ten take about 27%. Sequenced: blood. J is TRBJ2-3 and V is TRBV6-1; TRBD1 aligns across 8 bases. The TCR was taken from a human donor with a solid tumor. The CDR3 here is CASSAYRGSTDTQYF. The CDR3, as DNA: TGTGCCAGCAGTGCTTACAGGGGGAGCACAGATACGCAGTATTTT.